One sample yielded the 29 T cell receptor beta chains listed below, sequenced in a study of T cell changes during pregnancy in multiple sclerosis. This table comes from immunoSEQ multiplex PCR, and its TCRdb copy is limited to in-frame clones, with some not included. The sample has 50,000 to 70,000 clones; roughly 89% are singletons. Sequenced material: peripheral blood, taken after pregnancy. Receptor source: a female donor in good health, enrolled as a control in a pregnancy study.

J is TRBJ2-3 and V is TRBV4-3; D perhaps matches TRBD2 (5 bases). The germline V gene has CDR1 LGHNA and CDR2 YSLEER. V dropped 1 base and J dropped 4 bases, with 12 bases sitting between them. The CDR3 extends over 15 amino acids. The CDR3 nucleotides read TGCGCCAGCAGCCAAGCTTCAGGAGCGGCAGATACGCAGTATTTT. Translation: CASSQASGAADTQYF.

The chain carries TRBV6-5 and TRBJ1-1; D uncertain. Looked up from germline, CDR1 is MNHEY and CDR2 is SVGAGI. The CDR3 contains 14 residues. V lost 4 bases and J 1 base, leaving 10 bases between the germline ends. CDR3 amino acids: CASSSRATNTEAFF. In DNA form, the CDR3 reads TGTGCCAGCAGTTCGCGGGCGACGAACACTGAAGCTTTCTTT.

The chain links TRBV7-2 to TRBJ1-1, with D unclear. Germline assignment: CDR1 SGHTA and CDR2 FQGNSA. Deletions cut 4 bases from V and 0 bases from J, with 6 bases between. CDR3 length: 13 residues. The CDR3 DNA is TGTGCCAGCAGCTCTTACTTGAACACTGAAGCTTTCTTT. This codes for CASSSYLNTEAFF.

V usage is TRBV11-3 and J usage is TRBJ2-1; 11 nucleotides match TRBD2. The V gene's germline CDR1 is SGHNT and CDR2 YENEEA. The ends lost 5 bases at V and 1 base at J; junction bases unmatched: 13. This CDR3 is 19 amino acids long. CDR3 region: CASSDRGLAGGGSYNEQFF. CDR3 bases: TGTGCCAGCAGCGATAGGGGGCTAGCGGGGGGCGGGTCCTACAATGAGCAGTTCTTC.

CDR3 sequence reads: CASRTDRERETQYF. CDR3 bases: TGTGCCAGCAGAACAGACAGGGAGAGAGAGACCCAGTACTTC. The gene calls are TRBV5-4 and TRBJ2-5; 7 bases line up with TRBD1. This CDR3 spans 14 amino acids. The V gene end was trimmed by 5 bases and the J gene end by 4 bases; junction bases not matched to a gene: 8. The germline V gene has CDR1 SGHNT and CDR2 YYREEE (reference sequence). Looking up the rest from reference TRBV5-4 and TRBJ2-5 gives the full variable domain: ETGVTQSPTHLIKTRGQQVTLRCSSQSGHNTVSWYQQALGQGPQFIFQYYREEENGRGNFPPRFSGLQFPNYSSELNVNALELDDSALYLCASRTDRERETQYFGPGTRLLVL.

This chain uses TRBV27 with TRBJ2-7; weak D call: TRBD1 (5 bases). Germline V gene data show CDR1 as MNHEY and CDR2 as SMNVEV (reference sequence). The CDR3 is 13 residues long. Between the trimmed V and J ends, which lost 7 bases and 5 bases, there was a span of 15 bases. The CDR3 here is CASTQAGRDEQYF. For the CDR3, the DNA is TGTGCCAGCACTCAAGCAGGGCGCGACGAGCAGTACTTC.

V is TRBV6-5 and J is TRBJ2-7; TRBD1 might be the D (5 bases). The CDR3 sequence is 14 residues long. From germline, CDR1 is MNHEY and CDR2 SVGAGI. Trimming cost V 2 bases and J 1 base, with 9 bases left between them. The CDR3 DNA reads TGTGCCAGCAGTTACCAGGGTTCGTCCTACGAGCAGTACTTC. Translating it yields CASSYQGSSYEQYF.

This rearrangement joins TRBV5-1 to TRBJ2-5; D may be TRBD2 (6 bases). The J call is in doubt because the DNA end fits TRBJ2-7 better. Germline assignment: CDR1 SGHRS and CDR2 YFSETQ. This CDR3 is 17 amino acids long. The chain's CDR3 is CASSPSAGGGTSYEQYF. The CDR3 DNA follows: TGCGCCAGCAGCCCCTCCGCGGGTGGGGGGACTTCCTACGAGCAGTACTTC.

This clone came up once. The rearrangement uses TRBV18 and TRBJ2-1, with D maybe TRBD1 (6 bases). CDR1 and CDR2 (germline): KGHSH, LQKENI. V lost 6 bases to trimming and J lost 3 bases, with 12 bases between them. The length of the CDR3 is 14 residues. This chain's CDR3 is CASSPDRSYNEQFF. DNA of the CDR3: TGTGCCAGCTCTCCTGACAGGAGCTACAATGAGCAGTTCTTC.

This chain connects TRBV9 to TRBJ2-5, with 9 bases aligning to TRBD2. The CDR3 sequence is 19 residues long. V was pared by 0 bases and J by 2 bases, with 14 bases of the junction left unmatched. Germline values: CDR1 SGDLS, CDR2 YYNGEE. CDR3: CASSVGDSGGLLTQETQYF. CDR3 coding DNA: TGTGCCAGCAGCGTAGGGGATAGCGGGGGCCTTCTAACTCAAGAGACCCAGTACTTC. Supplemented by reference TRBV9 and TRBJ2-5, the full variable domain reads DSGVTQTPKHLITATGQRVTLRCSPRSGDLSVYWYQQSLDQGLQFLIQYYNGEERAKGNILERFSAQQFPDLHSELNLSSLELGDSALYFCASSVGDSGGLLTQETQYFGPGTRLLVL.

This sequence joins TRBV19 and TRBJ1-5; D unclear. V was pared by 4 bases and J by 6 bases, with 13 bases between. The germline V gene has CDR1 LNHDA and CDR2 SQIVND (reference sequence). CDR3 size: 14 residues. Here the CDR3 DNA reads TGTGCCAGTAGTACATCAGCGGGAGTTCAGCCCCAGCATTTT. Protein: CASSTSAGVQPQHF.

This chain joins TRBV2 and TRBJ2-2; TRBD1 matches at 8 bases. Germline V gene data show CDR1 as SNHLY and CDR2 as FYNNEI. J lost 2 bases, V lost 6 bases, and 5 bases had no gene match. This CDR3 comprises 15 residues. The CDR3 sequence is CASRAGTGNTGELFF. The CDR3 nucleotides are TGTGCCAGCAGGGCCGGGACAGGCAACACCGGGGAGCTGTTTTTT.

CDR3: CASSFGGRGLGTEAFF. The CDR3 nucleotides read TGTGCCAGTAGTTTCGGTGGCAGGGGGCTTGGGACTGAAGCTTTCTTT. The chain is built from TRBV19 and TRBJ1-1; 8 nucleotides match TRBD1. The CDR3 loop spans 16 amino acids. Germline CDR1 LNHDA, CDR2 SQIVND (reference sequence). V lost 5 bases and J lost 5; bases outside the gene matches: 13.

This rearrangement joins TRBV21-1 to TRBJ1-4; the listed D gene, TRBD1, was not tested against the DNA. TRBV21-1 is marked as a pseudogene. The CDR3 runs to 19 residues. Here the CDR3 reads CASSKVQDRGFTTNEKLFF. In nucleotides, the CDR3 is TGTGCCAGCAGCAAAGTCCAGGACAGGGGATTCACAACTAATGAAAAACTGTTTTTT.

This clone was seen only once. The chain carries TRBV7-8 and TRBJ1-5, with D possibly being TRBD1 (5 bases). The germline V gene has CDR1 SGHVS and CDR2 FQNEAQ. V was clipped by 5 bases and J by 3 bases, with 11 bases between them. The CDR3 is made up of 14 amino acids. The CDR3 sequence is CASSPHRNNQPQHF. The CDR3 bases are TGTGCCAGCAGCCCACACAGGAACAATCAGCCCCAGCATTTT.

This chain uses TRBV4-1 with TRBJ1-1; D perhaps matches TRBD1 (5 bases). Germline V gene lookup returns CDR1 MGHRA and CDR2 YSYEKL. This CDR3 is 18 amino acids long. Trimming stripped 0 bases from V and 3 bases from J, with 20 bases between. CDR3 sequence (DNA): TGCGCCAGCAGCCAAGATCCCCGACAAGGGGCGAGTTACACTGAAGCTTTCTTT. Its translation is CASSQDPRQGASYTEAFF.

CDR3 coding DNA: TGTGCCAGCAGCTTGGACAGGGACACCGGGGAGCTGTTTTTT. It yields the protein CASSLDRDTGELFF. The chain is built from TRBV5-4 and TRBJ2-2, with D possibly TRBD1 on 6 matching bases. V was cut by 0 bases and J by 3 bases, with 6 bases left in between. Germline CDR1 SGHNT, CDR2 YYREEE (reference sequence). The CDR3 is 14 residues long.

J is TRBJ2-1 and V is TRBV4-2; D possibly corresponds to TRBD2 (5 bases). The CDR3 runs 14 residues. V was cut by 0 bases and J by 8 bases, with 11 bases left in between. The V gene's germline CDR1 is LGHNA and CDR2 YNFKEQ. The CDR3 nucleotides read TGTGCCAGCAGCCAAGATGCTAGCAGTGATGAGCAGTTCTTC. Residues: CASSQDASSDEQFF.

The chain uses TRBV9 and TRBJ1-2; TRBD1 agrees at 7 bases. This CDR3 comprises 14 residues. Germline V CDR1 and CDR2: SGDLS, YYNGEE. J was trimmed by 4 bases and V by 3 bases; bases with no gene match: 6. As DNA, the CDR3 is TGTGCCAGCAGCGCCGGGACAGTAGCCTATGGCTACACCTTC. It translates to CASSAGTVAYGYTF.

DNA for the CDR3: TGTGCCAGCAGCCCTGAACTCCAGGCGCGCTATGGCTACACCTTC. Its protein product is CASSPELQARYGYTF. The chain links TRBV5-4 to TRBJ1-2, with D unresolved. This CDR3 contains 15 residues. CDR1 and CDR2 (germline): SGHNT, YYREEE (reference sequence). V lost 4 bases, J lost 4 bases, and 17 bases lay in between.

The chain joins TRBV19 to TRBJ2-1; D unclear. Looked up from germline, CDR1 is LNHDA and CDR2 is SQIVND (reference sequence). The CDR3 has 15 amino acids. Trimming removed 3 bases at V and 0 bases at J, with 9 bases between. Written as DNA, the CDR3 is TGTGCCAGTAGTATTGGCTGGAGCTCCTACAATGAGCAGTTCTTC. Translated: CASSIGWSSYNEQFF.

The J gene is TRBJ2-5, the V gene TRBV6-5; 7 bases agree with TRBD1. V lost 5 bases to trimming and J lost 9 bases; unmatched junction nucleotides: 9. The germline gives CDR1 MNHEY, CDR2 SVGAGI. The length of the CDR3 is 13 residues. The CDR3 nucleotides read TGTGCCAGCAGTCGACAGGGCGTAGGGGCCCAGTACTTC. Protein product: CASSRQGVGAQYF.

The genes are TRBV7-9 and TRBJ1-2, with 7 positions matching TRBD1. V was clipped by 4 bases and J by 7 bases; unmatched bases: 15. The CDR3 loop spans 16 amino acids. Germline CDR1 and CDR2: SEHNR and FQNEAQ (reference sequence). The CDR3 here is CASSSRGMERGPGYTF. CDR3 nucleotide sequence: TGTGCCAGCAGCTCCCGAGGGATGGAAAGGGGGCCTGGCTACACCTTC.

The rearrangement joins TRBV10-3 to TRBJ2-2; tentative D call: TRBD2 (6 bases). Germline CDR1 reads ENHRY; CDR2 reads SYGVKD. This CDR3 region has 16 residues. Trimming removed 2 bases at V and 4 bases at J, with 14 bases between. CDR3 DNA: TGTGCCATCAGTGAGGCGGGACCACGGGGCACCGGGGAGCTGTTTTTT. Protein product: CAISEAGPRGTGELFF.

The chain carries TRBV4-3 and TRBJ1-3; 8 positions agree with TRBD1. The CDR3 is 15 residues long. The V segment lost 4 bases and the J segment 2 bases; nucleotides outside the gene matches: 4. The germline V gene has CDR1 LGHNA and CDR2 YSLEER. This chain's CDR3 is CASSLDREAGNTIYF. CDR3 sequence (DNA): TGCGCCAGCAGCCTGGACAGGGAGGCTGGAAACACCATATATTTT.

This rearrangement joins TRBV25-1 to TRBJ2-7; TRBD2 is a possible D gene (6 bases). Deletions cut 2 bases from V and 4 bases from J, with 9 bases between. The germline V gene has CDR1 MGHDK and CDR2 SYGVNS. The CDR3 has 13 amino acids. The CDR3 protein is CASSEQGRYEQYF. The CDR3, as DNA: TGTGCCAGCAGTGAACAAGGGAGGTACGAGCAGTACTTC.

CDR3 in DNA: TGTGCCGGAAGGGACAGCCTTAATCAGCCCCAGCATTTT. Translation gives CAGRDSLNQPQHF. The chain is built from TRBV6-6 and TRBJ1-5, with 7 bases identical to TRBD1. The CDR3 consists of 13 residues. The J segment lost 4 bases and the V segment lost 11 bases, leaving 8 bases of the junction unmatched. The V gene's germline CDR1 is MNHNY and CDR2 SVGAGI (reference sequence).

This clone is categorized as medium-sized (0.01 to 0.1%). The V and J genes are TRBV7-9 and TRBJ1-1; 8 bases line up with TRBD1. CDR1 SEHNR and CDR2 FQNEAQ come from the germline V gene (reference sequence). The CDR3 runs to 15 residues. Unmatched junction bases numbered 10, after V lost 5 bases and J lost 5 bases. The chain's CDR3 is CASSGETGVWTEAFF. CDR3 bases: TGTGCCAGCAGCGGAGAGACAGGGGTTTGGACTGAAGCTTTCTTT.

V and J are TRBV30 and TRBJ2-2, with 10 bases fitting TRBD1. CDR3 length: 14 amino acids. V shed 5 bases and J 4 bases; nucleotides not matched to a gene: 4. Germline V lookup: CDR1 GTSNPN, CDR2 SVGIG (reference sequence). Written as DNA, the CDR3 is TGTGCCTGGCGTAGGACAGGGGGCACCGGGGAGCTGTTTTTT. It encodes CAWRRTGGTGELFF.